The sequence of this T cell receptor beta chain was determined in a study of shared clonotypes between healthy human individuals. The wider study: CD4 naive cells filled three plates per donor, CD4 memory three, CD8 naive two and CD8 memory one. Whole-study results and caveats: Although depth was large, rarefaction showed that sequencing of the sorted subsets was incomplete. Generally, naive subsets (rather than memory subsets) showed larger estimated richness.

The CDR3 sequence is 18 residues long. The germline gives CDR1 LNHNV, CDR2 YYDKDF (reference sequence). The trim removed 3 bases at V and 0 bases at J, leaving 9 bases unmatched. As regards this clone: Its antigen is not known.

Assay used: immunoSEQ multiplex PCR; TCRdb lists only in-frame clones, some missing. Here the sample spans about 2.2 million clones, about 94% being singletons. The naive CD8 fraction comprised CD45RO-negative cells positively selected for CCR7 and excluded terminally differentiated effector memory CD45RA+ cells. The receptor was derived from a man aged 18 to 29 in good health. Some clones in this sample may be carry-over from other donors' samples. The genes are TRBV15 and TRBJ1-2; 11 bases fit TRBD1. Sequencing input: naive CD8+ T cells from PBMCs. The CDR3 here is CATSSRLMGQGANYGYTF. CDR3 DNA: TGTGCCACCAGCAGCCGTCTCATGGGACAGGGGGCTAACTATGGCTACACCTTC.